This T cell receptor (beta chain) was captured by sequencing in a study of blood T cell repertoires in COVID-19. Study in general: Acute and convalescent COVID-19 samples came from the United States, Italy and Spain.

The CDR3 has 14 amino acids. From germline, CDR1 is SGHAT and CDR2 FQNNGV. Losses at the gene ends were 5 bases for V and 7 bases for J; bases not matched to a gene: 5. The data were produced by immunoSEQ multiplex PCR, yet TCRdb's version contains in-frame clones alone and is incomplete. In the table there are 270,000 or so clones, around 90% of which are singletons. Participants were aged about 18 to 100 years from about 25 US areas. Participants had their cohort set by participant-reported clinical history. A case of COVID-19 had been met by exposed participants within 2 weeks before study entry. The sequenced sample was PBMCs or T cells enriched from blood (not recorded which). This clonotype was sampled from a middle-aged man who had been exposed to COVID-19. The rearrangement uses TRBV11-2 and TRBJ2-1; 10 bases are a match to TRBD2. Here the CDR3 DNA reads TGTGCCAGCAGCCTTGGACTAGCGGCGAATGAGCAGTTCTTC. It specifies CASSLGLAANEQFF.